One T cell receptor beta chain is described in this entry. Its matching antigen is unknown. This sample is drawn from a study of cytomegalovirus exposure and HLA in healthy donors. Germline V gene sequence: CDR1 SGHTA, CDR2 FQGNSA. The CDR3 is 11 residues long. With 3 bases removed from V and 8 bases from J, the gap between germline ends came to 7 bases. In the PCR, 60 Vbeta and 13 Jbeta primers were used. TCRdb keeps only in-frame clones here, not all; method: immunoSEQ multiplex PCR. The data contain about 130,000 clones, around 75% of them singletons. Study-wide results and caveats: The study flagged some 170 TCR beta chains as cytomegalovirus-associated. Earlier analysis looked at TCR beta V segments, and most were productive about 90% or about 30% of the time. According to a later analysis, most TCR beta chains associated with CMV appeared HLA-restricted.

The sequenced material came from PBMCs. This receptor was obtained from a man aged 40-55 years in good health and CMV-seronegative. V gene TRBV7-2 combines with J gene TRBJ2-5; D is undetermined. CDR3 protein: CASSFDGTQYF. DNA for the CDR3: TGTGCCAGCAGCTTCGATGGCACCCAGTACTTC.